This T cell receptor beta chain was sequenced in a study of T cell responses to AZD1222 COVID-19 vaccine. This CDR3 is 13 amino acids long. Trimming took 3 bases from V and 2 from J, leaving 8 bases between them. Germline loops: CDR1 MNHNS, CDR2 SASEGT. The protocol was immunoSEQ multiplex PCR, while the TCRdb copy is restricted to in-frame clones and leaves out a portion. This table has around 94,000 clones, around 85% appearing once. The chain uses TRBV6-1 and TRBJ2-7; D is ambiguous. Sequences were derived from peripheral blood, sampled 28 days after the second AZD1222 dose. The TCR comes from an adult who received the AZD1222 COVID-19 vaccine. The CDR3 nucleotides are TGTGCCAGCAGTGAGGGAAGAGCCTACGAGCAGTACTTC. As protein: CASSEGRAYEQYF.